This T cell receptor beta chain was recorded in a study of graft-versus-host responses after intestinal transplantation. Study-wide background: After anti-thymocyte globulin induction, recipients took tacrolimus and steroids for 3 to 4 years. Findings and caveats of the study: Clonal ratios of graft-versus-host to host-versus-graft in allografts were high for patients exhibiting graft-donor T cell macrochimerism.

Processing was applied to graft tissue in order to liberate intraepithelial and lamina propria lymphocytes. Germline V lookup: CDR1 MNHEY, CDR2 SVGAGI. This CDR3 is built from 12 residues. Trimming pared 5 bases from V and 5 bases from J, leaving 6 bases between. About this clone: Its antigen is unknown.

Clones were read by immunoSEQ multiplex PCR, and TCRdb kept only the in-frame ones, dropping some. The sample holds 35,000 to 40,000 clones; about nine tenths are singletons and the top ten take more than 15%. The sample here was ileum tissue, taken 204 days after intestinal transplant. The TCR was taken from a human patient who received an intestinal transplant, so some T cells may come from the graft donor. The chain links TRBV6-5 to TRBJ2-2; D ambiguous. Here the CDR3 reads CASSTLTGELFF. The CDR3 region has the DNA TGTGCCAGCAGTACCCTTACCGGGGAGCTGTTTTTT.